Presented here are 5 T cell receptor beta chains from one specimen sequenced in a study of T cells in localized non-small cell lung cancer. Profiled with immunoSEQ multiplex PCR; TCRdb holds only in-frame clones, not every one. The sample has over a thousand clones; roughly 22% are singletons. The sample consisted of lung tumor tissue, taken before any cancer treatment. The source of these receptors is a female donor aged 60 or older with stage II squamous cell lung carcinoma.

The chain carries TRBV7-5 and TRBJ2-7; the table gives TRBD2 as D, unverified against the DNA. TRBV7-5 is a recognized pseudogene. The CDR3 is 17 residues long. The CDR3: CASSSSGLAGQSGKQYF. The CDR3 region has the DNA TGTGCCAGCAGCTCCTCGGGACTAGCGGGACAATCCGGCAAGCAGTACTTC.

The CDR3 DNA follows: TGTGCCAGCAGCTTAGTCTCAGGTATGAACACTGAAGCTTTCTTT. This sequence encodes CASSLVSGMNTEAFF. The V and J genes are TRBV11-3 and TRBJ1-1; D uncertain. This CDR3 comprises 15 residues. CDR1 is SGHNT, CDR2 YENEEA, per germline. The V end lost 1 base, the J end lost 0 bases, and 9 bases lay between the germline ends.

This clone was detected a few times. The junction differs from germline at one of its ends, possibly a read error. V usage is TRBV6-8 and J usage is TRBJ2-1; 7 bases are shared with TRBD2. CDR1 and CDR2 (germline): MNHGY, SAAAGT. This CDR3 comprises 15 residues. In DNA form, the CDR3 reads TGTGCCATCAGTGGTAGCGGGCCCTCCTACAATGAGCAGTTCTTC. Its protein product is CAISGSGPSYNEQFF.

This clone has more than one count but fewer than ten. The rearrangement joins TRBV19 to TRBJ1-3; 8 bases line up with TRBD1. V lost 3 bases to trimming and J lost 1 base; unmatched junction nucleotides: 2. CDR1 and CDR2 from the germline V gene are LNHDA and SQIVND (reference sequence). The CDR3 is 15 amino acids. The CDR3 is CASSIRTGSGNTIYF. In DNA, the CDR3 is TGTGCCAGTAGTATCAGGACAGGGTCTGGAAACACCATATATTTT.

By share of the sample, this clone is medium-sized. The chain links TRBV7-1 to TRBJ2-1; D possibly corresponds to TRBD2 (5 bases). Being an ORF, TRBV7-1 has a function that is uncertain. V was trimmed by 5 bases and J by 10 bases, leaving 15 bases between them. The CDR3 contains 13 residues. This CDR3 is CASSQDAAAEQFF. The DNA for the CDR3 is TGTGCCAGCAGCCAAGATGCAGCGGCAGAGCAGTTCTTC.